Included here is one T cell receptor (beta chain) sequence, with context. Antigen: not known. Healthy bone marrow donors made up the donor group. The PCR used 60 Vbeta and 13 Jbeta primers. Libraries were prepared by immunoSEQ multiplex PCR; TCRdb keeps only in-frame clonotypes and omits some of them. This table has approximately 100,000 clones, 60% to 80% appearing once. This sample was included in a study of cytomegalovirus exposure and HLA in healthy donors. As for the study in general: Assignment to the Caucasian-associated ancestry cluster applied to 81% of the approximately 390 genotyped donors.

Overall study results and limits: In a later analysis, an Asian-associated ancestry cluster reportedly showed fewer N-insertions than the roughly 700-donor mean.

This TCR was recovered from a man in his 60s in good health and CMV-seropositive. Sequenced material: PBMCs.

CDR3 amino acids: CASSPPGTTINEQFF. CDR3 sequence (DNA): TGCGCCAGCAGCCCCCCCGGGACTACGATCAATGAGCAGTTCTTC. This rearrangement joins TRBV5-1 to TRBJ2-1; TRBD2 matches 7 bases. The CDR3 totals 15 residues. V lost 4 bases, J lost 6 bases, and 10 bases stayed unmatched. From germline, CDR1 is SGHRS and CDR2 YFSETQ.